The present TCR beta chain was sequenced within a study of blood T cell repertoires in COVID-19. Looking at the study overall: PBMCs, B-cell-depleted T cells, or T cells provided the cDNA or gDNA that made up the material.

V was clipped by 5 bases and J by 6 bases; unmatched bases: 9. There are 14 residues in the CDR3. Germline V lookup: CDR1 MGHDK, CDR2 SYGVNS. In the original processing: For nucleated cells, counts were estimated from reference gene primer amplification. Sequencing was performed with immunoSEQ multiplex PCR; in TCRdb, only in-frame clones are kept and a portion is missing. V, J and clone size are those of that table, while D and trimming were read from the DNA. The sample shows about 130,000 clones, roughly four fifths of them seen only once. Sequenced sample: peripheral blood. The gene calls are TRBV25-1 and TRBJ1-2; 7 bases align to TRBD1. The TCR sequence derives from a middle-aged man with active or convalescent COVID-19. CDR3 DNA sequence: TGTGCCAGCAGTAGCAACGACAGGGTTGATGGCTACACCTTC. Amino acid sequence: CASSSNDRVDGYTF.